One T cell receptor beta chain is described in this entry. Its antigen remains unknown. cDNA prepared by RNA extraction and subsequent reverse transcription served as the template for sequencing. Libraries were prepared by immunoSEQ multiplex PCR; TCRdb keeps only in-frame clonotypes and omits some of them. This table holds about 250,000 clones, 45% to 70% found once. Indicated treatment: oral pan-JAK inhibitor, 5-10 mg twice daily. Peripheral blood and lesional scalp punch biopsies came from alopecia areata patients. This record belongs to a study of CD8+ T cells in alopecia areata. As for the study in general: Patients in the treated group were given tofacitinib by mouth, 5 to 10 mg twice a day. Study-wide findings and caveats: Many expanded lesional clones remained in scalp and blood on tofacitinib. Sequencing of scalp samples also captures resident alphabeta T cells of normal skin.

This CDR3 region has 13 residues. Germline CDR1 SQVTM, CDR2 ANQGSEA. V dropped 6 bases and J dropped 5; count of bases not matched to a gene: 6. The V and J genes are TRBV29-1 and TRBJ1-1; 10 bases line up with TRBD1. The TCR comes from a human donor with alopecia areata. Sample: CD4+ T cells sorted from blood, taken around week 54, from a patient treated with tofacitinib. CDR3 DNA: TGCAGCGTCGACAGGGGGCCGGGGACTGAAGCTTTCTTT. The encoded protein is CSVDRGPGTEAFF. The whole variable domain, remainder taken from reference TRBV29-1 and TRBJ1-1, is SAVISQKPSRDICQRGTSLTIQCQVDSQVTMMFWYRQQPGQSLTLIATANQGSEATYESGFVIDKFPISRPNLTFSTLTVSNMSPEDSSIYLCSVDRGPGTEAFFGQGTRLTVV.